This TCR beta chain was sequenced for a study of technical replicates of blood from a handful of donors (dated by TCRdb to about 2017). On this clone itself: The antigen this receptor binds is unknown. Within one base of it there is no much larger clone, and no base qualities were kept.

The junction shows trimming of 5 bases on V and 2 bases on J, and the gene matches do not reach 2 bases of it. The CDR3 goes from the cysteine to the phenylalanine over 14 residues. This entry keeps only the CDR3 DNA: 42 bases, framed from base 1. Reading the germline V gene gives CDR1 SGHAT and CDR2 FQNNGV. Receptors were amplified or captured by the immunoSEQ multiplex PCR assay. Drawn from immuneACCESS, this table holds only the in-frame rearrangements with V and J called that TCRdb kept. Clones are partly lost; checked studies trace under half to an unresolved V gene and leave the rest unexplained. This sample has tens of thousands of clones in its table, and about 95% of those were observed once. 0.25% to 0.3% of the sample lies in the top ten.

This receptor was taken from a human donor in good health. The sequence links TRBV11-2 to TRBJ2-1; a stretch of 8 junction bases matches TRBD2. Input material: T cells isolated from PBMCs. The CDR3 here reads CASSRGGTYNEQFF. The nucleotide sequence reads as follows: TGTGCCAGCAGCCGGGGGGGGACCTACAATGAGCAGTTCTTC.